A single sample is the source of the 4 T cell receptor beta chains below, sequenced in a study of T cells in Graves' hyperthyroidism and ophthalmopathy. Amplification yielded TCR beta CDR3 regions, with RNA transcripts as the source. Primed by the HTBI set, a first-round RT-PCR was run on the TCR CDR3. TCRdb itself ran the multiplex PCR reads through MiXCR, one entry per CDR3 protein. The table lists 600,000 or so distinct CDR3 sequences, 14% of them singletons. Specimen: blood. The receptors originated from a woman aged 18-30 years with Graves' ophthalmopathy.

This clonotype appeared many times. This CDR3 reads CASSFGAGYTF. The CDR3 nucleotides are TGTGCCAGCAGTTTTGGGGCTGGCTACACCTTC. The V and J genes are TRBV12-3 or TRBV12-4 and TRBJ1-2, with D possibly TRBD1 on 5 matching bases. V was trimmed by 3 bases and J by 7 bases, leaving 6 bases between them. This CDR3 contains 11 residues.

The rearrangement uses TRBV19 and TRBJ1-4; TRBD1 aligns across 10 bases. The CDR3 runs to 16 residues. In germline, CDR1 is LNHDA, CDR2 SQIVND (reference sequence). Losses at the gene ends were 5 bases for V and 5 bases for J; bases not matched to a gene: 8. CDR3 in amino acids: CASSVGTGVPNEKLFF. In DNA form, the CDR3 reads TGTGCCAGTAGTGTCGGGACAGGGGTTCCGAATGAAAAACTGTTTTTT.

This clonotype was recorded at least ten times. The chain combines TRBV7-4 with TRBJ1-1; 9 bases match TRBD1. V gave up 4 bases and J gave up 1 base; unmatched junction bases: 10. Germline CDR1 reads SGHVT; CDR2 reads SQSDAQ. CDR3 size: 17 residues. CDR3 sequence reads: CASSSPSGGQGNTEAFF. The CDR3 DNA sequence: TGTGCCAGCAGCTCCCCATCCGGGGGACAGGGGAACACTGAAGCTTTCTTT.

The table lists this clonotype with many counts. This chain links TRBV7-9 with TRBJ2-3, with TRBD1 identical over 10 bases. The length of the CDR3 is 15 residues. Germline V CDR1 and CDR2: SEHNR, FQNEAQ (reference sequence). Germline trimming cut 1 base from V and 5 bases from J; bases unmatched to any gene: 3. CDR3 DNA: TGTGCCAGCAGCTTAGGACAGGGGGCAGAAGATACGCAGTATTTT. This codes for CASSLGQGAEDTQYF.